The 31 T cell receptor beta chains presented below share a single source sample, sequenced in a study of graft-versus-host responses after intestinal transplantation. This table comes from immunoSEQ multiplex PCR, and its TCRdb copy is limited to in-frame clones, with some not included. Of roughly 110,000 clones in the sample, 90% to 95% were seen once. The antigens of these receptors remain unknown. The sequencing here drew on unstimulated CD8+ T cells sorted from spleen or lymph node cells, taken before transplant. The receptors here all came from a human donor who was the organ donor for an intestinal transplant.

The chain couples TRBV7-2 to TRBJ2-2; D may be TRBD2 (6 bases). Germline CDR1 is SGHTA and CDR2 is FQGNSA. This CDR3 region has 15 residues. Between the trimmed V and J ends, which lost 5 bases and 4 bases, there was a span of 14 bases. The CDR3 region is CASSAWRDGTGELFF. CDR3 in DNA: TGTGCCAGCAGCGCCTGGCGGGATGGCACCGGGGAGCTGTTTTTT.

The chain links TRBV19 to TRBJ2-2, with 8 bases matching TRBD2. The CDR3 has 15 amino acids. Looked up from germline, CDR1 is LNHDA and CDR2 is SQIVND (reference sequence). Trimming removed 5 bases from V and 2 bases from J; junction bases left unmatched: 4. CDR3 DNA sequence: TGTGCCAGTAGTGCCGGGACTAGAAACACCGGGGAGCTGTTTTTT. As protein: CASSAGTRNTGELFF. Complete variable domain (other parts from reference TRBV19 and TRBJ2-2): DGGITQSPKYLFRKEGQNVTLSCEQNLNHDAMYWYRQDPGQGLRLIYYSQIVNDFQKGDIAEGYSVSREKKESFPLTVTSAQKNPTAFYLCASSAGTRNTGELFFGEGSRLTVL.

The gene calls are TRBV6-1 and TRBJ1-2, with 9 bases fitting TRBD1. Germline assignment: CDR1 MNHNS and CDR2 SASEGT. The CDR3 runs 15 residues. V was pared by 4 bases and J by 4 bases, with 7 bases of the junction left unmatched. The CDR3 loop is CASSVSGTGPYGYTF. In nucleotides, the CDR3 is TGTGCCAGCAGTGTCTCCGGGACAGGGCCCTATGGCTACACCTTC.

V usage is TRBV28 and J usage is TRBJ2-1; 7 bases line up with TRBD2. V dropped 4 bases and J dropped 10; count of bases not matched to a gene: 4. Germline CDR1 reads MDHEN; CDR2 reads SYDVKM. CDR3 size: 12 residues. CDR3 sequence: CASSSGAGEQFF. The CDR3 DNA reads TGTGCCAGCAGTTCCGGAGCGGGGGAGCAGTTCTTC.

For the CDR3, the DNA is TGTGCCAGCAGCCAAGACGGGGGGGCGGACACTGAAGCTTTCTTT. Its translation is CASSQDGGADTEAFF. The V call is TRBV4-2, the J call TRBJ1-1; TRBD1 might be the D (6 bases). The length of the CDR3 is 15 residues. V shed 0 bases and J shed 3 bases, with 11 bases lying between them. Germline V gene data show CDR1 as LGHNA and CDR2 as YNFKEQ.

Concerning this clone itself: The junction differs from germline at one of its ends, possibly a read error. The rearrangement uses TRBV13 and TRBJ2-1; no firm D call. The germline V gene has CDR1 PRHDT and CDR2 FYEKMQ (reference sequence). This CDR3 spans 11 amino acids. CDR3 DNA: TGTGCCAGCAGCCTCGGCCCACGTAGGCTCTTC. This sequence encodes CASSLGPRRLF. Looking up the rest from reference TRBV13 and TRBJ2-1 gives the full variable domain: AAGVIQSPRHLIKEKRETATLKCYPIPRHDTVYWYQQGPGQDPQFLISFYEKMQSDKGSIPDRFSAQQFSDYHSELNMSSLELGDSALYFCASSLGPRRLFGPGTRLTVL.

V and J are TRBV7-6 and TRBJ2-1; TRBD2 agrees at 7 bases. The CDR3 is 14 residues long. The germline V gene encodes CDR1 SGHVS and CDR2 FNYEAQ. The ends lost 1 base at V and 8 bases at J; junction bases unmatched: 5. CDR3 region: CASSLVREADEQFF. The CDR3 DNA sequence: TGTGCCAGCAGCTTAGTTCGGGAGGCAGATGAGCAGTTCTTC.

This chain connects TRBV9 to TRBJ1-2; 8 bases fit TRBD1. This CDR3 has 16 residues. From germline, CDR1 is SGDLS and CDR2 YYNGEE. After removal of 3 bases from V and 8 bases from J, the junction contained 15 bases not matched to a gene. This CDR3 is CASSASLPGGASGYTF. In nucleotides, the CDR3 is TGTGCCAGCAGCGCATCCCTCCCAGGGGGCGCGTCGGGCTACACCTTC.

This chain uses TRBV4-1 with TRBJ2-1; D possibly corresponds to TRBD2 (6 bases). V was clipped by 1 base and J by 5 bases, with 15 bases between them. CDR3 length: 16 residues. Germline V gene data show CDR1 as MGHRA and CDR2 as YSYEKL. DNA for the CDR3: TGCGCCAGCAGCCAAGGTCCGGGGCGGAGGGACAATGAGCAGTTCTTC. Its protein is CASSQGPGRRDNEQFF.

The V and J genes are TRBV6-6 and TRBJ2-7; TRBD1 might be the D (6 bases). CDR3 length equals 15 residues. V was pared by 2 bases and J by 3 bases, with 14 bases between. In germline, CDR1 is MNHNY, CDR2 SVGAGI (reference sequence). CDR3 nucleotide sequence: TGTGCCAGCAGTTACCCCGACAGGAGTCTCTACGAGCAGTACTTC. This translates into CASSYPDRSLYEQYF.

This CDR3 reads CASSFAEDQETQYF. In DNA form, the CDR3 reads TGTGCCAGCAGTTTTGCCGAGGACCAAGAGACCCAGTACTTC. V and J are TRBV28 and TRBJ2-5; D remains ambiguous. The CDR3 extends over 14 amino acids. Germline V gene data show CDR1 as MDHEN and CDR2 as SYDVKM. Trimming cost V 3 bases and J 0 bases, with 8 bases left between them.

With respect to this clone: The sample holds other DNA sequences that translate to the same CDR3. The V call is TRBV27, the J call TRBJ1-1, with D unclear. Germline CDR1 MNHEY, CDR2 SMNVEV (reference sequence). This CDR3 spans 13 amino acids. The ends were cut back, 0 bases at V and 5 bases at J, with 7 bases in the middle. CDR3 coding DNA: TGTGCCAGCAGTTTATCAAGAGGGACTGAAGCTTTCTTT. Encoded protein: CASSLSRGTEAFF.

The chain couples TRBV4-3 to TRBJ2-7; a weak D match, TRBD1 (6 bases). The germline V gene encodes CDR1 LGHNA and CDR2 YSLEER. The CDR3 sequence is 14 residues long. Trimming removed 3 bases at V and 3 bases at J, with 12 bases between. The CDR3 reads CASSQEQGFYEQYF. Written as DNA, the CDR3 is TGCGCCAGCAGCCAGGAACAGGGTTTCTACGAGCAGTACTTC.

The chain is built from TRBV7-9 and TRBJ1-1; the D gene is possibly TRBD1 (6 bases). Germline V gene data show CDR1 as SEHNR and CDR2 as FQNEAQ (reference sequence). The V gene lost 2 bases and the J gene lost 0 bases, with 10 bases spanning the gap. The CDR3 has 15 amino acids. The CDR3 here is CASSLFRQVNTEAFF. DNA of the CDR3: TGTGCCAGCAGCTTATTCCGACAGGTGAACACTGAAGCTTTCTTT.

The rearrangement joins TRBV4-1 to TRBJ2-7, with 9 bases identical to TRBD2. The CDR3 covers 14 residues. Germline assignment: CDR1 MGHRA and CDR2 YSYEKL. V lost 3 bases to trimming and J lost 3 bases; unmatched junction nucleotides: 3. This CDR3 reads CASSQTSGGYEQYF. CDR3 coding DNA: TGCGCCAGCAGCCAGACTAGCGGAGGCTACGAGCAGTACTTC.

This clone came up once. The chain links TRBV13 to TRBJ1-4; TRBD1 matches 9 bases. With V trimmed by 5 bases and J by 7 bases, 8 bases remained unmatched. This CDR3 is built from 15 residues. CDR1 is PRHDT and CDR2 is FYEKMQ in the germline V gene (reference sequence). CDR3 in DNA: TGTGCCAGCAGCAGAAGGACAGGGGTTGGTGAAAAACTGTTTTTT. The encoded protein is CASSRRTGVGEKLFF.

V is TRBV7-9 and J is TRBJ2-3; D might be TRBD2 (6 bases). This CDR3 is 18 amino acids long. Germline CDR1 and CDR2: SEHNR and FQNEAQ (reference sequence). V shed 5 bases and J shed 4 bases, with 25 bases lying between them. The CDR3 nucleotides are TGTGCCAGCAGCCCATGGTGGGTAGCGGCGTTACGCGCAGATACGCAGTATTTT. Protein sequence: CASSPWWVAALRADTQYF.

The chain recombines TRBV28 with TRBJ2-5; 12 bases are a match to TRBD2. The J segment lost 5 bases and the V segment lost 2 bases, leaving 12 bases of the junction unmatched. The CDR3 consists of 18 residues. Germline assignment: CDR1 MDHEN and CDR2 SYDVKM. CDR3 in amino acids: CASSLMKRLAGVRETQYF. The CDR3 coding sequence is TGTGCCAGCAGTTTAATGAAACGACTAGCGGGAGTGCGGGAGACCCAGTACTTC.

CDR3 sequence: CASSIATSNEQFF. DNA of the CDR3: TGTGCCAGTAGTATCGCGACTAGTAATGAGCAGTTCTTC. V gene TRBV19 combines with J gene TRBJ2-1, with TRBD2 as a possible D gene (6 bases). CDR1 is LNHDA and CDR2 is SQIVND in the germline V gene (reference sequence). The CDR3 runs 13 residues. Trimming stripped 3 bases from V and 7 bases from J, with 10 bases between.

The chain combines TRBV19 with TRBJ1-5; TRBD1 might be the D (5 bases). The V and J ends lost 5 bases and 5 bases respectively, with 10 bases between them. The CDR3 has 13 residues. Germline assignment: CDR1 LNHDA and CDR2 SQIVND (reference sequence). DNA of the CDR3: TGTGCCAGTAGTCCGCAGGGATATCAGCCCCAGCATTTT. Its protein product is CASSPQGYQPQHF.

This clone has only a few counts. V is TRBV19 and J is TRBJ1-3, with D possibly matching TRBD1 (6 bases). The CDR3 is made up of 14 amino acids. V lost 3 bases and J lost 6, with 12 bases in between. The germline V gene has CDR1 LNHDA and CDR2 SQIVND (reference sequence). The DNA for the CDR3 is TGTGCCAGTAGTATGGCGGCAGGGGCAAACACCATATATTTT. Protein: CASSMAAGANTIYF.

V gene TRBV5-5 combines with J gene TRBJ2-1; 9 nucleotides agree with TRBD2. Germline V gives CDR1 SGHKS, CDR2 YYEKEE (reference sequence). Trimming cost V 0 bases and J 9 bases; bases outside gene matches: 16. The CDR3 spans 18 residues. The CDR3 spells CASSLAGASGMLLGEQFF. Here the CDR3 DNA reads TGTGCCAGCAGCTTGGCCGGGGCTAGCGGGATGCTTCTGGGTGAGCAGTTCTTC.

This sequence joins TRBV4-1 and TRBJ1-5; D unresolved. V was shortened by 0 bases and J by 5 bases, with 11 bases between the two germline ends. Germline V gives CDR1 MGHRA, CDR2 YSYEKL. The CDR3 loop spans 15 amino acids. The CDR3 here is CASSQDNRDDQPQHF. CDR3 in DNA: TGCGCCAGCAGCCAAGATAACCGGGATGATCAGCCCCAGCATTTT.

The chain is built from TRBV5-1 and TRBJ2-1; tentatively, D is TRBD1 (5 bases). There are 14 residues in the CDR3. V lost 6 bases and J 5 bases, leaving 15 bases between the germline ends. The germline V gene encodes CDR1 SGHRS and CDR2 YFSETQ. The CDR3 loop is CASTPLTAHNEQFF. In DNA, the CDR3 is TGCGCCAGCACCCCCCTGACAGCCCACAATGAGCAGTTCTTC.

The chain uses TRBV7-8 and TRBJ2-3; 9 nucleotides line up with TRBD2. V was pared by 3 bases and J by 5 bases, with 6 bases of the junction left unmatched. CDR3 size: 15 residues. The germline V gene has CDR1 SGHVS and CDR2 FQNEAQ. The CDR3 is CASSFRTSAGDTQYF. For the CDR3, the DNA is TGTGCCAGCAGCTTCCGGACTAGCGCCGGAGATACGCAGTATTTT.

V usage is TRBV5-1 and J usage is TRBJ1-4; 8 bases align to TRBD1. Germline lookup yields CDR1 SGHRS and CDR2 YFSETQ. V shed 0 bases, J shed 11 bases, and the junction held 6 bases outside the gene matches. CDR3 size: 14 residues. The chain's CDR3 is CASSLGQGRGKLFF. As DNA, the CDR3 is TGCGCCAGCAGCTTGGGACAGGGGAGGGGGAAACTGTTTTTT.

The V call is TRBV30, the J call TRBJ2-3; D is unresolved. Trimming shortened V by 0 bases and J by 1 base, and 14 bases separated the two germline ends. The CDR3 contains 16 residues. The germline V gene encodes CDR1 GTSNPN and CDR2 SVGIG (reference sequence). The CDR3 here is CAWSVGLRSGTDTQYF. The CDR3 DNA reads as TGTGCCTGGAGTGTTGGTCTGCGGAGTGGCACAGATACGCAGTATTTT.

V gene TRBV7-9 combines with J gene TRBJ2-2; D remains ambiguous. The V end was cut by 5 bases, the J end by 1 base, with 8 bases between. The CDR3 has 14 residues. CDR1 SEHNR and CDR2 FQNEAQ come from the germline V gene (reference sequence). CDR3 region: CASSPRRNTGELFF. The DNA for the CDR3 is TGTGCCAGCAGCCCTCGACGGAACACCGGGGAGCTGTTTTTT.

V usage is TRBV2 and J usage is TRBJ1-5; tentatively, D is TRBD1 (5 bases). Germline-derived CDR1 and CDR2 are SNHLY and FYNNEI. V lost 7 bases to trimming and J lost 6 bases, with 19 bases between them. The CDR3 totals 15 residues. This CDR3 reads CASMGGTEGRQPQHF. The DNA for the CDR3 is TGTGCCAGCATGGGGGGGACGGAGGGGCGTCAGCCCCAGCATTTT.

The chain has TRBV6-6 and TRBJ2-1; 9 bases are a match to TRBD2. J lost 8 bases, V lost 5 bases, and 13 bases had no gene match. CDR3 length equals 16 residues. CDR1 is MNHNY and CDR2 is SVGAGI in the germline V gene (reference sequence). As DNA, the CDR3 is TGTGCCAGCAGTACCCTTTTGGTAGCGGGAGAACATGAGCAGTTCTTC. Translation gives CASSTLLVAGEHEQFF.

This chain links TRBV7-9 with TRBJ2-4, with D possibly being TRBD2 (6 bases). From germline, CDR1 is SEHNR and CDR2 FQNEAQ (reference sequence). V lost 5 bases and J lost 1, with 12 bases in between. The CDR3 contains 15 residues. This chain's CDR3 is CASSHTSLAKNIQYF. The CDR3 DNA is TGTGCCAGCAGCCATACTAGCTTGGCCAAAAACATTCAGTACTTC.